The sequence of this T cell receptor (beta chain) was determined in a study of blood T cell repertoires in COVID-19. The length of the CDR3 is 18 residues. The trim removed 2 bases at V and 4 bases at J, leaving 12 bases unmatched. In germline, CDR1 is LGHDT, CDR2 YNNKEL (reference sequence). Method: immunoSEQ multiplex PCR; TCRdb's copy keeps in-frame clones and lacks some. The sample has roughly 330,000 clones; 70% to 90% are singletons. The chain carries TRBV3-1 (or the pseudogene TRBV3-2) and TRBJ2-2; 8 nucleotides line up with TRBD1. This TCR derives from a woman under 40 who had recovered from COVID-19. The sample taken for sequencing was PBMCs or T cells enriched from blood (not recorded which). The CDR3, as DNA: TGTGCCAGCAGCCAAATAGGGGAGGACAGGGAGCCCACCGGGGAGCTGTTTTTT. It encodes CASSQIGEDREPTGELFF.